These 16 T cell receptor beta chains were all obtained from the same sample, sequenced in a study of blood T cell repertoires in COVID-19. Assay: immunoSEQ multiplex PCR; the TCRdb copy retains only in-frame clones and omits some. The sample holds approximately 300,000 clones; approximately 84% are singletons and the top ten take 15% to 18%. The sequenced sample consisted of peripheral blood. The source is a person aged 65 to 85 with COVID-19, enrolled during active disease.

CDR3 sequence: CASSEVDRGLYYEQYF. The CDR3 DNA sequence: TGTGCCAGCAGTGAAGTCGACAGGGGGCTGTATTACGAGCAGTACTTC. The chain employs TRBV6-1 and TRBJ2-7; TRBD1 matches 10 bases. V gave up 1 base and J gave up 4 bases; unmatched junction bases: 7. This CDR3 contains 16 residues. Germline CDR1 MNHNS, CDR2 SASEGT.

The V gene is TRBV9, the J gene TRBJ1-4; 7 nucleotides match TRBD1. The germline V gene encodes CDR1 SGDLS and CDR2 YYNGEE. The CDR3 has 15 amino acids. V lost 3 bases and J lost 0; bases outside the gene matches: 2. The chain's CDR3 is CASSGDRSTNEKLFF. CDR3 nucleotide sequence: TGTGCCAGCAGCGGGGACAGATCAACTAATGAAAAACTGTTTTTT.

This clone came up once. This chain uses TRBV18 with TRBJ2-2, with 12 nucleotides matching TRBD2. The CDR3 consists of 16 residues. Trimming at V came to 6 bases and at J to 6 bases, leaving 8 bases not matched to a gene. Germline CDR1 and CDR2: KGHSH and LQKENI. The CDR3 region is CASSETSGRSSGELFF. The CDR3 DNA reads TGTGCCAGCTCCGAAACTAGCGGGAGGTCTTCCGGGGAGCTGTTTTTT.

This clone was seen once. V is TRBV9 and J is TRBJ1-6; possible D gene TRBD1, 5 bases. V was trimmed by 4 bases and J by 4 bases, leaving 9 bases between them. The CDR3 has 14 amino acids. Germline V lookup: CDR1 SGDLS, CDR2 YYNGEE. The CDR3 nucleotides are TGTGCCAGCAGCCCAGGGCCTTATAATTCACCCCTCCACTTT. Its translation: CASSPGPYNSPLHF.

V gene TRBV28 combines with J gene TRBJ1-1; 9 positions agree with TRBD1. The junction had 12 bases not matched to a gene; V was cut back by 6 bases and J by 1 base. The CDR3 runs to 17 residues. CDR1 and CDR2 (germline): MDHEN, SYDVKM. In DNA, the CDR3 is TGTGCCAGCAGGGAGGGACAGGGCCTGTTAGGGAACACTGAAGCTTTCTTT. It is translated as CASREGQGLLGNTEAFF.

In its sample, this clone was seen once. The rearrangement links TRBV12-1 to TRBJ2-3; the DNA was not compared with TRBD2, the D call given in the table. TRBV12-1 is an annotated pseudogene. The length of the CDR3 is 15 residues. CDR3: CASSHVVSSTDTQYF. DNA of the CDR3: TGTGCCAGCAGCCATGTAGTGTCTAGCACAGATACGCAGTATTTT.

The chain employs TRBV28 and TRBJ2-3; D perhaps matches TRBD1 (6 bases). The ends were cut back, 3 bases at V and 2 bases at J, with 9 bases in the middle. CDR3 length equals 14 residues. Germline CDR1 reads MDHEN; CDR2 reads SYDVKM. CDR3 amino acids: CASSFQGYTDTQYF. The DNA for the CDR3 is TGTGCCAGCAGTTTCCAGGGGTACACAGATACGCAGTATTTT.

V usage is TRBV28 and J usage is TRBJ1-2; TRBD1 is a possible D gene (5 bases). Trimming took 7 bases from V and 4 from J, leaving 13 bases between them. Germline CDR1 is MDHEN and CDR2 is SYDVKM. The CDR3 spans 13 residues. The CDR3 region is CASKTGSLYGYTF. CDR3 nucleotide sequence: TGTGCCAGCAAAACAGGATCCCTCTATGGCTACACCTTC.

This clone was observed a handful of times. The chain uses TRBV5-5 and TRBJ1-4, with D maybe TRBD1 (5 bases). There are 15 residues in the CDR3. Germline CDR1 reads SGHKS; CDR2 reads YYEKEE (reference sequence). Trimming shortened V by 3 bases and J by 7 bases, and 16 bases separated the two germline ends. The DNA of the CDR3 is TGTGCCAGCAGCTCTATCGGAGGGGCCGGTGAAAAACTGTTTTTT. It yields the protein CASSSIGGAGEKLFF.

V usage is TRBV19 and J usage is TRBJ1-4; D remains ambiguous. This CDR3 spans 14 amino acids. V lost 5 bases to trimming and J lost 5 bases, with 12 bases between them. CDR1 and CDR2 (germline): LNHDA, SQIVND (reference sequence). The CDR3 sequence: CASSSGTRNEKLFF. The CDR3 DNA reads TGTGCCAGTAGTTCGGGAACGAGGAATGAAAAACTGTTTTTT. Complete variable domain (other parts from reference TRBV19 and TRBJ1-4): DGGITQSPKYLFRKEGQNVTLSCEQNLNHDAMYWYRQDPGQGLRLIYYSQIVNDFQKGDIAEGYSVSREKKESFPLTVTSAQKNPTAFYLCASSSGTRNEKLFFGSGTQLSVL.

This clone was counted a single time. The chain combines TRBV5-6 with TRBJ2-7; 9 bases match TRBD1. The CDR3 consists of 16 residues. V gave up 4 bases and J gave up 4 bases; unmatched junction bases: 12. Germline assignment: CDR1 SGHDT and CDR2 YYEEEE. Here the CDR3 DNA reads TGTGCCAGCAGCACCGGGACAGGGAGTGGTATTTACGAGCAGTACTTC. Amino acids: CASSTGTGSGIYEQYF.

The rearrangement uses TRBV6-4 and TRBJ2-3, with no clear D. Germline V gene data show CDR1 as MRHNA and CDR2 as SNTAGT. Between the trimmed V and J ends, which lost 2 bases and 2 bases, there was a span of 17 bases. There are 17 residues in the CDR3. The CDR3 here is CASSDAMDRGNTDTQYF. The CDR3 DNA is TGTGCCAGCAGTGACGCGATGGATCGCGGAAACACAGATACGCAGTATTTT.

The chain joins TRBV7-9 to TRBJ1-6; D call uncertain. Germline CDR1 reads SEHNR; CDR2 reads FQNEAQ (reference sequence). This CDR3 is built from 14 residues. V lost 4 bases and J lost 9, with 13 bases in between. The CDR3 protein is CASSSGVQASPLHF. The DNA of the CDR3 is TGTGCCAGCAGCTCCGGGGTCCAGGCTTCACCCCTCCACTTT.

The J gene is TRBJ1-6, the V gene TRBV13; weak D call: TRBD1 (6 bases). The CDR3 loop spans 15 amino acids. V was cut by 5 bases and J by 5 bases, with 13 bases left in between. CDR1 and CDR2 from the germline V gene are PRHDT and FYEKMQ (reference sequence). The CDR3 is CASSRTTGNNSPLHF. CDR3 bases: TGTGCCAGCAGCCGGACAACAGGGAATAATTCACCCCTCCACTTT.

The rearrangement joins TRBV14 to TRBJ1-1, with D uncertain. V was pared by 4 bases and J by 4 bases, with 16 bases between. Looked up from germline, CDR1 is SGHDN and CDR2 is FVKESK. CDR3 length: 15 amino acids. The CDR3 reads CASSPLSGRVTEAFF. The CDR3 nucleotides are TGTGCCAGCAGCCCCCTGAGTGGGAGGGTCACTGAAGCTTTCTTT.

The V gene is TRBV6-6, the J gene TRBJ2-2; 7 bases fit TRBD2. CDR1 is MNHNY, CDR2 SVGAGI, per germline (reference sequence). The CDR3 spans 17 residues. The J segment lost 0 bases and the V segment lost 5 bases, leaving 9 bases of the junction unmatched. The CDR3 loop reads CASSRVSSGSNTGELFF. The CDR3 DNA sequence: TGTGCCAGCAGTCGGGTCTCTAGCGGCTCGAACACCGGGGAGCTGTTTTTT.